Listed here is a single TCR beta chain. Its cognate antigen has yet to be identified. Base qualities were left out, and no much larger clone turns up one base away. TCRbeta CDR3 regions were amplified from genomic DNA by means of the immunoSEQ Assay, a bias-controlled multiplex PCR. On the authors' methods: Within the assay, amplification of reference gene primers was used to estimate how many nucleated cells each sample contained. To quantify the absolute abundance of each unique TCRbeta CDR3 rearrangement, sequence reads were collapsed and filtered. For each sample, productive Simpson clonality was calculated by taking the square root of Simpson's diversity index across productive rearrangements. Sourced from immuneACCESS, this table was stored by TCRdb with only in-frame sequences that have V and J called. A share of the clones is absent; for the studies checked, an unresolved V gene accounts for under half, and the remainder has no known explanation. That table supplies the V and J calls and clone size; D and trimming were determined from the DNA. This sample holds under 250,000 clones; roughly 86% were observed only once. The ten biggest clones cover less than 15% of the sample.

This record belongs to a study of blood T cell repertoires in COVID-19 (dated by TCRdb to 2018 to 2021). For context, the study as a whole: Samples covering the acute and convalescent phases of COVID-19 were provided by collaborators in the United States, Italy and Spain. The prospective study material was composed of cDNA or gDNA derived from T cells, B-cell-depleted T cells, or PBMCs. Deeply sampled blood TCRbeta repertoires from subjects exposed to, actively infected with, or recovered from COVID-19 were included in the dataset. The repertoires were made available in a free public database intended to serve as a resource for research on the immune response to SARS-CoV-2. The samples were drawn from the first 160 participants of the ongoing ImmuneRACE study and from more than 1,000 subjects provided by 6 global collaborators. The sample metadata nearly always contained a de-identified subject ID, COVID-19 status, age in years and sex. Where available, HLA class I and class II types were taken from metadata supplied by the sample provider and were not determined by assay-based typing.

What the authors observed across the whole study: Clinical and demographic metadata were provided uncurated, with the amount varying by source and participant.

Whole blood was collected in K2EDTA tubes by collaborating institutions according to the institutions' own protocols. For TCRbeta analysis, collaborator samples were shipped as frozen whole blood, as isolated PBMCs, or as DNA extracted from either sample type. The receptor's source is a woman between 35 and 50 years old with acute or convalescent COVID-19. The sequencing input was peripheral blood.

The CDR3: CSVREVEQFF. The sequenced DNA is TGCAGCGTGAGAGAGGTCGAGCAGTTCTTC. The sequence is built from TRBV29-1 and TRBJ2-1, with the D gene call left open. CDR1 and CDR2, looked up from the germline V gene, are SQVTM and ANQGSEA. The CDR3 numbers 10 residues from cysteine through phenylalanine. Kept here is only the CDR3 DNA, which spans 30 bases and is read in frame from base 1. At the junction V is shortened by 6 bases and J by 10 bases, with 10 bases in between.